This TCR beta chain was recovered during a study of cytomegalovirus exposure and HLA in healthy donors. Study at large: The 100 to 150 validation repertoires used the same platform as the 650 to 750 first-cohort repertoires, a later analysis reported. The study, taken as a whole, reports: The authors confirmed in vitro that a few CMV-associated chains were specific for CMV antigens. Reported results showed that the classifier diagnosed cytomegalovirus status with high specificity and sensitivity.

TCRdb's copy holds only in-frame clones and misses some; the assay was immunoSEQ multiplex PCR. This repertoire shows over 200,000 clones, almost 90% found once; its top ten account for 2.9%. In regard to this clone: What it binds is not known.

CDR1 and CDR2 (germline): SEHNR, FQNEAQ (reference sequence). Deletions cut 4 bases from V and 1 base from J, with 13 bases between. The CDR3 runs to 16 residues. The TCR comes from a woman aged 18-30 years in good health and CMV-seronegative. The sample consisted of PBMCs. The chain carries TRBV7-9 and TRBJ2-2, with D possibly being TRBD1 (6 bases). The DNA for the CDR3 is TGTGCCAGCAGCTCACCAGACAGGCGGAACACCGGGGAGCTGTTTTTT. As protein: CASSSPDRRNTGELFF.